This T cell receptor (beta chain) was captured in a study of human T cells and chemical hapten exposure. Overall study: Alopecia areata, totalis or universalis was found in mostly female patients. Study-wide points: Expanded TCR counts at PT1 went up together with patch test score, a positive correlation.

Time point noted: pre-sensitization, week 0. Treatment given: therapeutic diphenylcyclopropenone sensitization with weekly scalp DPC. Blood, whole and unfractionated, served as the source for total RNA extraction. This clonotype was counted at least ten times. Its specificity is unknown. V lost 2 bases and J lost 0, with 8 bases in between. The CDR3 has 14 amino acids. In germline, CDR1 is ENHRY, CDR2 SYGVKD. Single cDNA molecules in the library carried unique molecular identifiers attached during preparation. Each CDR3 protein gets one entry after TCRdb re-called the RACE reads with MiXCR. The sample contains 380,000 or so distinct CDR3 sequences, 5.5% of which appear only once.

This receptor was identified in a woman between 18 and 30 years old with alopecia areata. Some clones in this sample may be carry-over from other donors' samples. The V call is TRBV10-3, the J call TRBJ2-7; no clear D gene. Specimen: whole blood, collected in connection with sensitization to the hapten diphenylcyclopropenone (DPC). CDR3 sequence (DNA): TGTGCCATCAGTGAGCCAAGGGACTCCTACGAGCAGTACTTC. Translation gives CAISEPRDSYEQYF.